This T cell receptor (beta chain) was captured by sequencing in a study of identical twins. Study-wide results and limits: Out-of-frame alpha sequences common to twins were enriched for low generation probability.

This clonotype was counted only a few times. Its antigen is unknown. Between the trimmed V and J ends, which lost 4 bases and 2 bases, there was a span of 13 bases. The CDR3 runs 14 residues. Germline CDR1 reads DFQATT; CDR2 reads SNEGSKA (reference sequence). Using its own MiXCR run on the 5' RACE reads, TCRdb lists one record per CDR3 protein. The sample consists of roughly 690,000 distinct CDR3 sequences, around 21% of them appearing once. This sample was shared with a second study, whose subject was T cells expressing NK-cell markers. That report adds: The eight sequenced donors comprised seven who were HCMV-seropositive and one who was seronegative.

The sample taken for sequencing was PBMCs. The genes are TRBV20-1 and TRBJ2-3; D is possibly TRBD1 or TRBD2 (6 bases each). This receptor was identified in a young woman in good health. CDR3 bases: TGCAGTGCTAAGAAGGGGGACTTCACAGATACGCAGTATTTT. It encodes CSAKKGDFTDTQYF.